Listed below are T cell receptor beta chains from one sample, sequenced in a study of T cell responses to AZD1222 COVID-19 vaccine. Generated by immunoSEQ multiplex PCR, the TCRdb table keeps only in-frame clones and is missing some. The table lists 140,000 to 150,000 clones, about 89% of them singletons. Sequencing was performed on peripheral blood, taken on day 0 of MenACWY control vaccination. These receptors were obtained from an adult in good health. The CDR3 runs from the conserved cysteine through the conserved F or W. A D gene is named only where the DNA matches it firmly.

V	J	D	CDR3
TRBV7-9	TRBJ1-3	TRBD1	CASSPQGVPGNTIYF
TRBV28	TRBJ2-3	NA	CASKLRSTDTQYF
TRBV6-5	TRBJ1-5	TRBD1	CASSYLRGLIEQPQHF
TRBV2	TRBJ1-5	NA	CASTIINGNQPQHF
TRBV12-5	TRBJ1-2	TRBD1	CASGLQTGIYGYTF
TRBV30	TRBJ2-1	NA	CAWSGPRGGEQFF
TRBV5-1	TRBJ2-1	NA	CASSLAGRRPYNEQFF
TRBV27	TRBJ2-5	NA	CASSIYGTKAGETQYF
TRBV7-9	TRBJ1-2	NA	CASSPIPQGNYGYTF
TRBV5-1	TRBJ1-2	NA	CASSPPGSGTVYGYTF
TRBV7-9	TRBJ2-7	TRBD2	CASSPWGGGRGSYEQYF
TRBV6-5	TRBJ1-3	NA	CASSPIRGTIYF
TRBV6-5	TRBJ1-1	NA	CASRGRNMNTEAFF
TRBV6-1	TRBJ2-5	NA	CASSEESRVVGETQYF
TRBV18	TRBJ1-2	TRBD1	CASSSGTANYGYTF
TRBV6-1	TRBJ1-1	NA	CASSEAMNTEAFF
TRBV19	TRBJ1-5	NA	CASSMGRAGQPQHF
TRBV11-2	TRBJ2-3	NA	CASSSGQRLSTDTQYF
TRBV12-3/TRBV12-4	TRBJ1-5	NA	CASGRAREPQHF